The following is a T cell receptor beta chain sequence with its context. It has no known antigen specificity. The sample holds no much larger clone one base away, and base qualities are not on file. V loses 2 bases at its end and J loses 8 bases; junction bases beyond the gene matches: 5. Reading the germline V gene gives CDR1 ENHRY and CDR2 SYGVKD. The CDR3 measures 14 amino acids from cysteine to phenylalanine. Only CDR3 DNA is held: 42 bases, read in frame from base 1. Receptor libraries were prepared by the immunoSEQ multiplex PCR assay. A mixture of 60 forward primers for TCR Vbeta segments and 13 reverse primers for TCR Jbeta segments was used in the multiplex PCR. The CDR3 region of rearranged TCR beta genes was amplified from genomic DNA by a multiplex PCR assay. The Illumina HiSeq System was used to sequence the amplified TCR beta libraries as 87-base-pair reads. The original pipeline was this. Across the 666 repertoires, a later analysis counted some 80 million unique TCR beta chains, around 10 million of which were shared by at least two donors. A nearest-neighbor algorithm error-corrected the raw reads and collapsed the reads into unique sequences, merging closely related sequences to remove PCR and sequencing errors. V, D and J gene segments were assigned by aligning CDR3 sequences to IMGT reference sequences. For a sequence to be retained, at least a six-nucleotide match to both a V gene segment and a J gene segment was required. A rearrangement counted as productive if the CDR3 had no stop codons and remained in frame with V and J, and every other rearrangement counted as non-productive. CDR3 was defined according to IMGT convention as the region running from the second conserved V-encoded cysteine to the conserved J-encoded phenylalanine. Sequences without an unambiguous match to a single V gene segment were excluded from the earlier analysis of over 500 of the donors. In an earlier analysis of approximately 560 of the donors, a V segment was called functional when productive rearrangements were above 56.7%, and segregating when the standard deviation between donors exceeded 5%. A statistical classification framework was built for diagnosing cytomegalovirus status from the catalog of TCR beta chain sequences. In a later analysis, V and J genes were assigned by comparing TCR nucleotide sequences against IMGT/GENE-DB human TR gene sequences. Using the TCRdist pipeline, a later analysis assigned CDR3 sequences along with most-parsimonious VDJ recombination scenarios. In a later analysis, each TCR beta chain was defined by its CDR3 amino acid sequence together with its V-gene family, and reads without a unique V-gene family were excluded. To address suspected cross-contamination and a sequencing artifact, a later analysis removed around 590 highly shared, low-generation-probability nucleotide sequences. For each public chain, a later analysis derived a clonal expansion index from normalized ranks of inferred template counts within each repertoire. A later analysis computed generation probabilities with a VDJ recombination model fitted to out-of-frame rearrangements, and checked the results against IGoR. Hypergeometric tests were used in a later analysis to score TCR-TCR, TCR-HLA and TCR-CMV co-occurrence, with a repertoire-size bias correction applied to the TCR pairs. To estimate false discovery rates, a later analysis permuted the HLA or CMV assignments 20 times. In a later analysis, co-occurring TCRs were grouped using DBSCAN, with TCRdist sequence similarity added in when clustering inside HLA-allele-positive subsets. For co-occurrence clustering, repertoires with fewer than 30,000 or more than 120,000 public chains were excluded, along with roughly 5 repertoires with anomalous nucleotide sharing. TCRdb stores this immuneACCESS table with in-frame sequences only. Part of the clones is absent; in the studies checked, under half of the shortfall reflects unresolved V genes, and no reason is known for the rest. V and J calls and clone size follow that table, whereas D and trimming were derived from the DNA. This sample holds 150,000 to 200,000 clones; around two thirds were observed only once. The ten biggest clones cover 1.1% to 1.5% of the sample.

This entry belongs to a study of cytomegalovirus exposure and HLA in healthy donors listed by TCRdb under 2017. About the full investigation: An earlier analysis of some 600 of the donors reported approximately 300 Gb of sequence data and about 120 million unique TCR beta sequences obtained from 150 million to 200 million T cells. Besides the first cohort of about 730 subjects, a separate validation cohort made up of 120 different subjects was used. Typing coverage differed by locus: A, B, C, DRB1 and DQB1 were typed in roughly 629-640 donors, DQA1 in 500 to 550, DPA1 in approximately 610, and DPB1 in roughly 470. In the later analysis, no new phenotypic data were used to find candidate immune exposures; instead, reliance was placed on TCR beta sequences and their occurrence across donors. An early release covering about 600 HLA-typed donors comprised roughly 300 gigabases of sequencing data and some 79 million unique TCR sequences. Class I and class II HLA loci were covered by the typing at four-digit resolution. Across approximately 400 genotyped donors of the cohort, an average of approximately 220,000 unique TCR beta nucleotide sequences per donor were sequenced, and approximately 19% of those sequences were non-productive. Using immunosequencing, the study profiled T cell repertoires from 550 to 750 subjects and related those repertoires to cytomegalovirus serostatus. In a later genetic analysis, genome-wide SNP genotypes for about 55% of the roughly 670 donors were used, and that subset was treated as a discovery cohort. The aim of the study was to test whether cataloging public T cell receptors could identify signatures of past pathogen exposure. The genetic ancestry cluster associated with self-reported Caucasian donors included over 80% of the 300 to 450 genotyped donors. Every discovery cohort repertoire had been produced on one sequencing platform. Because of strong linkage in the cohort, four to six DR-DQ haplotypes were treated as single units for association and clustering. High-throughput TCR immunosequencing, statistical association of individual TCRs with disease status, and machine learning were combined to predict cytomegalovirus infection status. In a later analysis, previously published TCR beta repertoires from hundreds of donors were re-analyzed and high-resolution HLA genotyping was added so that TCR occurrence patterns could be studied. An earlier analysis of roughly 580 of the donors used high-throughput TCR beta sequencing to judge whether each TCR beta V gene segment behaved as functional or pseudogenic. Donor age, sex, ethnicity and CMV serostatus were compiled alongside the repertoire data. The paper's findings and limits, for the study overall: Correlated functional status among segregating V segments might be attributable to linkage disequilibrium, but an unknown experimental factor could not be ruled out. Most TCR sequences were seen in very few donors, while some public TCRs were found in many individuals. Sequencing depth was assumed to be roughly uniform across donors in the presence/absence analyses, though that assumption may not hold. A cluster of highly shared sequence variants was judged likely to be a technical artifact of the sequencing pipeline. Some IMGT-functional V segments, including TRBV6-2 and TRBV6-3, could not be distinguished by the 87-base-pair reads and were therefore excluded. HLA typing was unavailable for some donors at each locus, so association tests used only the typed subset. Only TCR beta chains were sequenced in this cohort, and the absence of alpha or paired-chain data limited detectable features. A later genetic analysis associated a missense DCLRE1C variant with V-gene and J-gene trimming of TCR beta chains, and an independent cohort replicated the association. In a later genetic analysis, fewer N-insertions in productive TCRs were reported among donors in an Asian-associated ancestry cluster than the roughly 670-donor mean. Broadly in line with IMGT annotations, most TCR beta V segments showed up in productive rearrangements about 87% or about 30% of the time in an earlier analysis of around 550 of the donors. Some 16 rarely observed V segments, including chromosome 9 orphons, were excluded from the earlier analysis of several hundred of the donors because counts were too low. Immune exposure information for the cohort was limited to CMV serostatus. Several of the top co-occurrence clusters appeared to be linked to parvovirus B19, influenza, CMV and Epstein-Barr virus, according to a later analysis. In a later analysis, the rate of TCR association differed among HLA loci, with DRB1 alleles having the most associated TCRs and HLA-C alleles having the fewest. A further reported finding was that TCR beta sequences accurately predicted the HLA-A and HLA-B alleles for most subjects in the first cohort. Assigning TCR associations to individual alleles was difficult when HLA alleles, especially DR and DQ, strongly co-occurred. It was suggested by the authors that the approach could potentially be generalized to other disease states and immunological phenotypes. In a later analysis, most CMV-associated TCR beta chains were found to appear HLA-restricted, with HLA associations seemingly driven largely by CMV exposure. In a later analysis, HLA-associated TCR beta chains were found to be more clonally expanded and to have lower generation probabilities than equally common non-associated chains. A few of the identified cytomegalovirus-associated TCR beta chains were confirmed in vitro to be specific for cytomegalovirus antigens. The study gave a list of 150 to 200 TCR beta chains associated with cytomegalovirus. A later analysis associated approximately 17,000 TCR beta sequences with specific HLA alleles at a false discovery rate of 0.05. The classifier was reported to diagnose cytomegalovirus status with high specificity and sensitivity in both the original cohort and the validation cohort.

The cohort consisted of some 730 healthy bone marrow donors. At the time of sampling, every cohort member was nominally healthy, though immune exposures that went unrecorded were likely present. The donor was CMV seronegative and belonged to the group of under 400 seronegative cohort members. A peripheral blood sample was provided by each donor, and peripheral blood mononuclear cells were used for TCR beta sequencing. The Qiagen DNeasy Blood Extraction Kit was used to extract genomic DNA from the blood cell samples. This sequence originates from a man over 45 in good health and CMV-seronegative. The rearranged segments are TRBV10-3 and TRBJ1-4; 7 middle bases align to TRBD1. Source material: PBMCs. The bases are TGTGCCATCAGTGAGACAGGGGTCGGAGAAAAACTGTTTTTT. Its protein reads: CAISETGVGEKLFF.